A selection of T cell receptor beta chains follows, all from one sample in a study of T cells in Graves' hyperthyroidism and ophthalmopathy. TCRdb analysed the multiplex PCR reads with MiXCR anew, one entry per CDR3 protein. The profile shows hundreds of thousands of distinct CDR3 sequences, approximately 15% of them singletons. Sequenced input: blood. Receptors originate from a woman between 45 and 65 years old with Graves' ophthalmopathy. Each CDR3 is given with its conserved first and last residue. A D gene is named only where the DNA matches it firmly. Some rows mark clone size as missing; the rest say once, few, many or name a class of expanded clone.

d_gene	abundance	v_gene	j_gene	CDR3aa	CDR3nt
TRBD1	.	TRBV18	TRBJ2-7	CASSPTRGPYEQYF	TGTGCCAGCTCACCGACGAGGGGGCCATACGAGCAGTACTTC
TRBD2	.	TRBV6-1	TRBJ2-1	CASSQQPGTSRVDEQFF	TGTGCCAGCAGTCAACAACCGGGGACTAGCAGAGTGGATGAGCAGTTCTTC
TRBD1	many	TRBV27	TRBJ1-1	CASSFTGGRTEAFF	TGTGCCAGCAGTTTTACAGGGGGCAGGACTGAAGCTTTCTTT
TRBD1	many	TRBV27	TRBJ2-1	CASSSSQHSEPGQGSLTSYNEQFF	TGTGCCAGCAGTTCGAGCCAACACTCCGAACCGGGACAGGGGTCACTAACCTCCTACAATGAGCAGTTCTTC
.	.	TRBV24-1	TRBJ2-3	CATSDFTKGGGSDTQYF	TGTGCCACCAGTGATTTCACCAAGGGCGGGGGCTCAGATACGCAGTATTTT
TRBD2	.	TRBV7-6	TRBJ2-3	CASSFGGGPLDTQYF	TGTGCCAGCAGCTTCGGGGGAGGGCCGTTAGATACGCAGTATTTT
TRBD2	many	TRBV12-3/TRBV12-4	TRBJ2-1	CASTRTSGSYEQFF	TGTGCCAGCACCAGGACTAGCGGGAGTTATGAGCAGTTCTTC
.	few	TRBV9	TRBJ1-1	CASSPPPENTEAFF	TGTGCCAGCAGCCCACCCCCAGAGAACACTGAAGCTTTCTTT
TRBD1	.	TRBV12-3/TRBV12-4	TRBJ2-4	CASSSLQGAFGKNIQYF	TGTGCCAGCAGTTCTCTTCAGGGGGCTTTTGGCAAAAACATTCAGTACTTC
.	.	TRBV5-1	TRBJ2-7	CASSRSLGESYEQYF	TGCGCCAGCAGCCGGAGTTTGGGAGAATCCTACGAGCAGTACTTC
TRBD1	few	TRBV4-3	TRBJ1-2	CASSQDRTGRSYGYTF	TGCGCCAGCAGCCAAGACAGGACAGGGAGGAGCTATGGCTACACCTTC
.	many	TRBV27	TRBJ2-7	CASRISRDTYYEQYF	TGTGCCAGCAGGATTTCCCGGGACACCTACTACGAGCAGTACTTC
TRBD1	many	TRBV7-8	TRBJ2-7	CASSLRQGPYEQYF	TGTGCCAGCAGCTTACGACAGGGGCCCTACGAGCAGTACTTC
TRBD1	many	TRBV28	TRBJ1-5	CASSLDREYQPQHF	TGTGCCAGCAGTCTCGACAGGGAGTACCAGCCCCAGCATTTT
.	many	TRBV2	TRBJ2-3	CASSELGVTDTQYF	TGTGCCAGCAGTGAACTGGGGGTCACAGATACGCAGTATTTT
.	.	TRBV18	TRBJ2-2	CASSPTVSALTGVIGELFF	TGTGCCAGCTCACCTACGGTCTCGGCTCTGACAGGCGTCATCGGGGAGCTGTTTTTT
TRBD1	many	TRBV4-3	TRBJ2-7	CASSQDLGQGRSYEQYF	TGCGCCAGCAGCCAAGACCTTGGACAGGGCCGCTCCTACGAGCAGTACTTC
TRBD1	many	TRBV20-1	TRBJ2-2	CSARPRTGKGELFF	TGCAGTGCTAGGCCTCGGACAGGGAAGGGAGAGCTGTTTTTT
.	many	TRBV27	TRBJ2-5	CASSSGQYIQETQYF	TGTGCCAGCAGTAGTGGGCAATATATCCAAGAGACCCAGTACTTC
.	.	TRBV27	TRBJ1-2	CASSLLGGGYGYTF	TGTGCCAGCAGTTTATTGGGGGGAGGCTATGGCTACACCTTC
.	.	TRBV24-1	TRBJ2-2	CATSDENTGELFF	TGTGCCACCAGCGACGAGAACACCGGGGAGCTGTTTTTT
.	few	TRBV12-3/TRBV12-4	TRBJ2-1	CASSDTALARSYNEQFF	TGTGCCAGCAGCGACACCGCGCTAGCGAGGTCCTACAATGAGCAGTTCTTC